Listed below are T cell receptor beta chains from one sample, sequenced in a study of regulatory T cells in long-lasting Graves disease. TCRdb used MiXCR to reprocess the multiplex PCR reads, holding one entry per CDR3 protein. The sample carries about 420,000 distinct CDR3 sequences, about 25% recorded once. The sample consisted of peripheral blood mononuclear cells (PBMCs), taken when the disease was refractory, from a patient treated with antithyroid drugs. The receptors shown here come from a female donor with Graves disease. Each CDR3 is given without its conserved first and last residue. The D gene is left open where the match is weak.

j_gene: TRBJ2-5
d_gene: TRBD1
v_gene: TRBV5-6
CDR3aa: ASKYGPGGLETQY

j_gene: TRBJ2-5
d_gene: .
v_gene: TRBV7-9
CDR3aa: ASSPETEIQETQY

j_gene: TRBJ2-7
d_gene: .
v_gene: TRBV12-3/TRBV12-4
CDR3aa: ASSIFGPEQY

j_gene: TRBJ2-1
d_gene: .
v_gene: TRBV11-3
CDR3aa: ASSLGHGGEQF

j_gene: TRBJ2-5
d_gene: TRBD2
v_gene: TRBV9
CDR3aa: ASSVDPSGSRGETQY

j_gene: TRBJ2-7
d_gene: .
v_gene: TRBV20-1
CDR3aa: SAASESSYEQY

j_gene: TRBJ2-1
d_gene: .
v_gene: TRBV24-1
CDR3aa: AIQTTNNEQF

j_gene: TRBJ2-4
d_gene: .
v_gene: TRBV19
CDR3aa: ASTRDWSQNIQY

j_gene: TRBJ2-5
d_gene: TRBD1
v_gene: TRBV7-6
CDR3aa: ASSLRTGGETQY

j_gene: TRBJ1-1
d_gene: .
v_gene: TRBV20-1
CDR3aa: SATVPGANTEAF

j_gene: TRBJ2-1
d_gene: .
v_gene: TRBV20-1
CDR3aa: SALQSAVEANEQF

j_gene: TRBJ1-6
d_gene: TRBD1
v_gene: TRBV7-3
CDR3aa: ASSFDRGSPLH

j_gene: TRBJ2-3
d_gene: .
v_gene: TRBV20-1
CDR3aa: SANRLRQVPDTQY

j_gene: TRBJ2-7
d_gene: TRBD1
v_gene: TRBV29-1
CDR3aa: SVASGTGGREQY

j_gene: TRBJ2-7
d_gene: TRBD2
v_gene: TRBV15
CDR3aa: ATSLAGRGAYEQY

j_gene: TRBJ2-4
d_gene: .
v_gene: TRBV28
CDR3aa: ASSLSSGLKNIQY

j_gene: TRBJ1-2
d_gene: .
v_gene: TRBV7-9
CDR3aa: ASSLTYGYT

j_gene: TRBJ2-7
d_gene: .
v_gene: TRBV9
CDR3aa: ASSGGTYSYEQY

j_gene: TRBJ2-2
d_gene: .
v_gene: TRBV12-3/TRBV12-4
CDR3aa: ASRDFLGTGELF

j_gene: TRBJ2-7
d_gene: .
v_gene: TRBV10-3
CDR3aa: AISDLDRLT

j_gene: TRBJ2-5
d_gene: .
v_gene: TRBV7-2
CDR3aa: ASSPPYGSGETQY

j_gene: TRBJ2-2
d_gene: .
v_gene: TRBV5-1
CDR3aa: ASSPRGTPIPGELF

j_gene: TRBJ1-2
d_gene: .
v_gene: TRBV19
CDR3aa: ASRTAAARTNYGYT

j_gene: TRBJ2-5
d_gene: .
v_gene: TRBV7-9
CDR3aa: ASSLATETQY

j_gene: TRBJ2-7
d_gene: TRBD2
v_gene: TRBV6-2/TRBV6-3
CDR3aa: ASSGRPSYERY

j_gene: TRBJ2-7
d_gene: TRBD2
v_gene: TRBV14
CDR3aa: ASSRSGGAGGHEQY

j_gene: TRBJ1-5
d_gene: TRBD1
v_gene: TRBV10-3
CDR3aa: AISEDRGGQPQH

j_gene: TRBJ2-1
d_gene: TRBD2
v_gene: TRBV18
CDR3aa: ASSPSGLEYNEQF

j_gene: TRBJ1-1
d_gene: TRBD1
v_gene: TRBV10-3
CDR3aa: VTQVHPGQGMGISMNTEAF

j_gene: TRBJ2-7
d_gene: .
v_gene: TRBV9
CDR3aa: ASSVAPGVDEQY

j_gene: TRBJ2-5
d_gene: TRBD2
v_gene: TRBV28
CDR3aa: ASSPGLAGTFYQETQY

j_gene: TRBJ2-7
d_gene: .
v_gene: TRBV27
CDR3aa: ASSTMDGAYEQY

j_gene: TRBJ1-1
d_gene: .
v_gene: TRBV2
CDR3aa: ASTPSGGGLNTEAF

j_gene: TRBJ2-5
d_gene: TRBD2
v_gene: TRBV7-9
CDR3aa: ASSSWTSGTLETQY

j_gene: TRBJ1-1
d_gene: TRBD1
v_gene: TRBV6-1
CDR3aa: ASSGIHRGRADTEAF

j_gene: TRBJ2-3
d_gene: .
v_gene: TRBV24-1
CDR3aa: ATSDTRQGGDTQY

j_gene: TRBJ2-2
d_gene: TRBD1
v_gene: TRBV5-1
CDR3aa: ASSKTGAGELF

j_gene: TRBJ2-3
d_gene: .
v_gene: TRBV2
CDR3aa: ASSEAWGRVFGTTDTQY

j_gene: TRBJ1-6
d_gene: .
v_gene: TRBV5-1
CDR3aa: ASSKAQESSPLH

j_gene: TRBJ2-4
d_gene: TRBD1
v_gene: TRBV3-1
CDR3aa: ASGTGKNIQY

j_gene: TRBJ1-6
d_gene: .
v_gene: TRBV28
CDR3aa: ASSRSSRGNSPLH

j_gene: TRBJ1-5
d_gene: TRBD1
v_gene: TRBV19
CDR3aa: ASSEWGQGASQPQH

j_gene: TRBJ1-6
d_gene: .
v_gene: TRBV18
CDR3aa: ASSPPERSSYNSPLH